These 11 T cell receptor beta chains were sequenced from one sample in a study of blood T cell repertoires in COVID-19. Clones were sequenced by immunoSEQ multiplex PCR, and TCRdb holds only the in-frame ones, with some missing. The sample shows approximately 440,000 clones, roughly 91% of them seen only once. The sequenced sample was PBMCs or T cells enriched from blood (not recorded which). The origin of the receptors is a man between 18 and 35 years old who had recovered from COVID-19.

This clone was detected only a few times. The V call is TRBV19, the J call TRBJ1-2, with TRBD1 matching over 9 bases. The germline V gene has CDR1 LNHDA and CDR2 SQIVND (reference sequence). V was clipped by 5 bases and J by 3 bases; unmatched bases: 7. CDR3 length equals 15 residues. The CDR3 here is CASSGRDREDYGYTF. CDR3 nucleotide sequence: TGTGCCAGTAGTGGCCGGGACAGGGAGGACTATGGCTACACCTTC. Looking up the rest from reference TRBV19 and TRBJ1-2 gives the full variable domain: DGGITQSPKYLFRKEGQNVTLSCEQNLNHDAMYWYRQDPGQGLRLIYYSQIVNDFQKGDIAEGYSVSREKKESFPLTVTSAQKNPTAFYLCASSGRDREDYGYTFGSGTRLTVV.

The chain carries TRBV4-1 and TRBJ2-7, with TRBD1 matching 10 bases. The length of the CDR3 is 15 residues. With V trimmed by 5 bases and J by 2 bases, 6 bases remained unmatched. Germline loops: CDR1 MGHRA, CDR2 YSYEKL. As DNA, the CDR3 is TGCGCCAGCAGCTTCCGGGACAGGGGTCCCTACGAGCAGTACTTC. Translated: CASSFRDRGPYEQYF.

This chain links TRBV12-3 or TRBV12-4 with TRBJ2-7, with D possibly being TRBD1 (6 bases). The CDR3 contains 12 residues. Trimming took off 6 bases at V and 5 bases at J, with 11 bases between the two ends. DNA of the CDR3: TGTGCCAGCAGACAGGGCTTAGACGAGCAGTACTTC. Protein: CASRQGLDEQYF.

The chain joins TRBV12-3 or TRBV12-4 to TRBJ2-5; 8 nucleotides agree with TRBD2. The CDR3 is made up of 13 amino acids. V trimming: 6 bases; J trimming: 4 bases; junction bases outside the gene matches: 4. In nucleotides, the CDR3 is TGTGCCAGCAGCACTGGACTAGCAGAGACCCAGTACTTC. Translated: CASSTGLAETQYF.

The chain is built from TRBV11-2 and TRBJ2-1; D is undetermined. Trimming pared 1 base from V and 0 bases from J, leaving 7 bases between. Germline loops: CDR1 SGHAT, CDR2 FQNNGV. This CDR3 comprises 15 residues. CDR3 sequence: CASSLVSSSYNEQFF. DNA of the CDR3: TGTGCCAGCAGCTTAGTTTCGAGCTCCTACAATGAGCAGTTCTTC.

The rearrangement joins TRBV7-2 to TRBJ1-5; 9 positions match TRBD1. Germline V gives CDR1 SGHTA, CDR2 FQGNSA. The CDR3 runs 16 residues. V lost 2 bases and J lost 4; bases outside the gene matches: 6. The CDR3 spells CASSLLDRGSNQPQHF. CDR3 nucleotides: TGTGCCAGCAGCTTACTCGACAGGGGGTCTAATCAGCCCCAGCATTTT.

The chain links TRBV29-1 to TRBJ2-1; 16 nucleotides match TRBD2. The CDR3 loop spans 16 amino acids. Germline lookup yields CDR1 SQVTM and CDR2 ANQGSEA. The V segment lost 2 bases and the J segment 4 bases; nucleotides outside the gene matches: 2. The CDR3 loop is CSVEQGLAGGYNEQFF. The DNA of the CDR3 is TGCAGCGTTGAACAGGGACTAGCGGGAGGGTACAATGAGCAGTTCTTC.

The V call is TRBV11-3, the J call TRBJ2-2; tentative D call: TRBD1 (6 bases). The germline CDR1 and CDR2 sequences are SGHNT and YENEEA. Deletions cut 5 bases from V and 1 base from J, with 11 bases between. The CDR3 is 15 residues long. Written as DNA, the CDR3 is TGTGCCAGCAGCCCCGACAGGAAGAACACCGGGGAGCTGTTTTTT. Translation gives CASSPDRKNTGELFF.

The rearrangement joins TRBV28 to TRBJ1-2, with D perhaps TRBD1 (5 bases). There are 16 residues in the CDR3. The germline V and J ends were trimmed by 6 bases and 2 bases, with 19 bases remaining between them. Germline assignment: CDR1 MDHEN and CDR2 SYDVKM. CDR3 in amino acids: CASRTEGMGLNYGYTF. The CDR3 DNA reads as TGTGCCAGCAGGACGGAAGGTATGGGGCTGAACTATGGCTACACCTTC.

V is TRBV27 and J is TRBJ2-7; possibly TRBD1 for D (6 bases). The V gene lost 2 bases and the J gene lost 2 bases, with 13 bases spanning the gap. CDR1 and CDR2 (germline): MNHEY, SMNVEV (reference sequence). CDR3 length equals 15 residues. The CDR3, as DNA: TGTGCCAGCAGTTTACATTTCGCAGGGGCCTACGAGCAGTACTTC. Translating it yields CASSLHFAGAYEQYF.

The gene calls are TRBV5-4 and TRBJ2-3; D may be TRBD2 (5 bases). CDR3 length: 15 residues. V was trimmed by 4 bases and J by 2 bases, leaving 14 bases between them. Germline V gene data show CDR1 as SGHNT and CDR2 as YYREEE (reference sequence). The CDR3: CASSTGVTPTDTQYF. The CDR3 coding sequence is TGTGCCAGCAGCACCGGGGTAACGCCCACAGATACGCAGTATTTT.